What follows is one TCR beta chain and its context. This clone's antigen is unknown. The input lacks base qualities; no much larger clone sits a single base away. The immunoSEQ Assay, a bias-controlled multiplex PCR, was used to amplify TCRbeta CDR3 regions from genomic DNA. The authors' analysis ran thus. The number of nucleated cells in each sample was estimated from the amplification of reference gene primers within the assay. Sequence reads were collapsed and filtered to measure the absolute abundance of every unique TCRbeta CDR3 rearrangement. Productive Simpson clonality was computed per sample as the square root of Simpson's diversity index over productive rearrangements. Drawn from immuneACCESS, this table holds only the in-frame rearrangements with V and J called that TCRdb kept. Clones are partly lost; checked studies trace under half to an unresolved V gene and leave the rest unexplained. That table is the source of V, J and clone size, and D and trimming were worked out from the DNA. The sample profile shows fewer than 300,000 clones; about 80% of them were found once. Approximately 9% of the sample belongs to the ten largest clones.

Including the terminal cysteine and phenylalanine, the CDR3 comprises 15 residues. Only CDR3 DNA is held: 45 bases, read in frame from base 1. Based on the germline V gene, the CDR1 and CDR2 sequences are MNHEY and SVGAGI. V lost 6 bases and J lost 0 bases; the stretch between them is 12 bases long. Each collaborating institution followed its own protocols to collect whole blood in K2EDTA tubes. Collaborator samples were shipped for TCRbeta analysis as frozen whole blood, isolated PBMCs, or DNA extracted from either sample type. The sample comes from a study of blood T cell repertoires in COVID-19 (dated by TCRdb to 2020 to 2021). About the study as a whole: Samples covering the acute and convalescent phases of COVID-19 were provided by collaborators in the United States, Italy and Spain. The prospective study material was composed of cDNA or gDNA derived from T cells, B-cell-depleted T cells, or PBMCs. Subjects who had been exposed to COVID-19, were actively infected with it, or had recovered from it provided the deeply sampled blood TCRbeta repertoires that made up the dataset. A freely available public database, intended as a resource for researchers studying the immune response to SARS-CoV-2, is where the repertoires were released. Samples came from the ongoing ImmuneRACE study (first 160 participants) plus 1,254 subjects from 6 global collaborators. The sample metadata nearly always contained a de-identified subject ID, COVID-19 status, age in years and sex. Where available, HLA class I and class II types were obtained from metadata supplied by the sample provider rather than from assay-based typing.

Overall study results and their limits: Clinical and demographic metadata were provided uncurated, with the amount varying by source and participant.

The source material was peripheral blood. This receptor was taken from a human donor in a cohort sampled during active COVID-19. Here the chain combines TRBV6-5 and TRBJ1-3; TRBD1 is possibly the D segment (5 matching bases). In nucleotide form, the sequence is TGTGCCAGCAGGACGGGGACTCACTCTGGAAACACCATATATTTT. It codes for CASRTGTHSGNTIYF.